The 8 T cell receptor beta chains given below trace back to one sample, sequenced in a study of response to subunit inactivated influenza vaccine. From the RT-PCR reads, TCRdb called clonotypes with MiXCR, one entry per CDR3 protein. This table holds just under 550,000 distinct CDR3 sequences, approximately 24% found once. The same data also contributed to another study, on T cells expressing NK-cell markers. That work contributes: 5'RACE template switching with UMIs generated TCR beta cDNA.

The specimen was CD4+ T cells sorted from PBMCs, collected roughly 13 days after vaccination. These receptors came from a man between 45 and 60 years old who received an inactivated influenza vaccine.

This clonotype has a handful of counts. This rearrangement joins TRBV12-3 or TRBV12-4 to TRBJ1-5, with D possibly TRBD1 on 5 matching bases. V was trimmed by 1 base and J by 6 bases, leaving 13 bases between them. The CDR3 is 15 amino acids. CDR3 residues: CASSLGTDNAQPQHF. CDR3 nucleotide sequence: TGTGCCAGCAGTTTAGGGACGGACAACGCTCAGCCCCAGCATTTT.

This clonotype was seen more than once but under ten times. V and J are TRBV5-1 and TRBJ2-2, with 11 bases lining up with TRBD1. V lost 4 bases, J lost 2 bases, and 4 bases stayed unmatched. The CDR3 has 16 residues. The germline V gene encodes CDR1 SGHRS and CDR2 YFSETQ. CDR3 sequence: CASSLRTGGNTGELFF. In DNA form, the CDR3 reads TGCGCCAGCAGCCTTCGGACAGGGGGCAACACCGGGGAGCTGTTTTTT.

This clonotype was picked up a small number of times. V usage is TRBV7-8 and J usage is TRBJ1-4; D call uncertain. The CDR3 is made up of 14 amino acids. The V gene's germline CDR1 is SGHVS and CDR2 FQNEAQ. Trimming removed 3 bases at V and 8 bases at J, with 13 bases between. CDR3 sequence (DNA): TGTGCCAGCAGCTTGGGTCAGGATGGCGAAAAACTGTTTTTT. This gives the protein CASSLGQDGEKLFF.

Ten or more counts support this clonotype. The chain couples TRBV12-3 or TRBV12-4 to TRBJ2-1, with 7 bases aligning to TRBD2. Germline trimming cut 3 bases from V and 4 bases from J; bases unmatched to any gene: 3. The CDR3 runs to 14 residues. The CDR3 sequence is CASSLGGRYNEQFF. For the CDR3, the DNA is TGTGCCAGCAGTTTGGGGGGGAGGTACAATGAGCAGTTCTTC.

This rearrangement joins TRBV28 to TRBJ2-7, with D possibly TRBD1 on 6 matching bases. Germline V CDR1 and CDR2: MDHEN, SYDVKM. The CDR3 loop spans 16 amino acids. Trimming shortened V by 6 bases and J by 0 bases, and 18 bases separated the two germline ends. In DNA, the CDR3 is TGTGCCAGCAGCGACACCGGGACAACGGACTCCTACGAGCAGTACTTC. It specifies CASSDTGTTDSYEQYF. The full variable domain, in which reference TRBV28 and TRBJ2-7 provide the parts outside the CDR3, is DVKVTQSSRYLVKRTGEKVFLECVQDMDHENMFWYRQDPGLGLRLIYFSYDVKMKEKGDIPEGYSVSREKKERFSLILESASTNQTSMYLCASSDTGTTDSYEQYFGPGTRLTVT.

The rearrangement uses TRBV5-1 and TRBJ2-5; D may match TRBD1 or TRBD2 (5 bases each). This CDR3 is built from 15 residues. V was pared by 7 bases and J by 4 bases, with 20 bases between. Germline values: CDR1 SGHRS, CDR2 YFSETQ. The CDR3 DNA is TGCGCCAGCGTTAGACGTCCCACTGGGGGAGAGACCCAGTACTTC. The encoded protein is CASVRRPTGGETQYF.

V gene TRBV20-1 combines with J gene TRBJ2-1, with D unresolved. CDR1 and CDR2 (germline): DFQATT, SNEGSKA (reference sequence). The CDR3 consists of 15 residues. The ends were cut back, 5 bases at V and 0 bases at J, with 14 bases in the middle. The CDR3 protein is CSAASVLSSYNEQFF. The CDR3 coding sequence is TGCAGTGCTGCCTCAGTTCTTAGCTCCTACAATGAGCAGTTCTTC.

There are many counts of this clonotype. The rearrangement joins TRBV20-1 to TRBJ2-3; D remains ambiguous. The germline gives CDR1 DFQATT, CDR2 SNEGSKA (reference sequence). Trimming cost V 7 bases and J 2 bases, with 19 bases left between them. CDR3 length: 15 residues. CDR3 nucleotides: TGCAGTGTTCCAAGACTGGGCCTAAACACAGATACGCAGTATTTT. Amino acid sequence: CSVPRLGLNTDTQYF.